This T cell receptor beta chain was recovered during a study of blood T cells in healthy people across ages. Donors each provided about 10 milliliters of peripheral blood. CDR3 length equals 15 residues. The V gene end was trimmed by 1 base and the J gene end by 8 bases; junction bases not matched to a gene: 5. Germline V CDR1 and CDR2: MNHEY, SVGAGI. Using a J-beta primer mix together with a sample-barcoded 5' primer, a second PCR was run for roughly 6 to 11 cycles. TCRdb reanalysed the 5' RACE reads using MiXCR and keeps one entry per CDR3 protein. This sample has over 600,000 distinct CDR3 sequences, with 35% to 60% found just once.

The specimen was blood. This TCR came from a man at least 80 years old in good health. The chain is built from TRBV6-5 and TRBJ2-4; 10 nucleotides agree with TRBD1. The CDR3 loop is CASSYFRDRGHIQYF. CDR3 coding DNA: TGTGCCAGCAGTTACTTCCGGGACAGGGGTCACATTCAGTACTTC.